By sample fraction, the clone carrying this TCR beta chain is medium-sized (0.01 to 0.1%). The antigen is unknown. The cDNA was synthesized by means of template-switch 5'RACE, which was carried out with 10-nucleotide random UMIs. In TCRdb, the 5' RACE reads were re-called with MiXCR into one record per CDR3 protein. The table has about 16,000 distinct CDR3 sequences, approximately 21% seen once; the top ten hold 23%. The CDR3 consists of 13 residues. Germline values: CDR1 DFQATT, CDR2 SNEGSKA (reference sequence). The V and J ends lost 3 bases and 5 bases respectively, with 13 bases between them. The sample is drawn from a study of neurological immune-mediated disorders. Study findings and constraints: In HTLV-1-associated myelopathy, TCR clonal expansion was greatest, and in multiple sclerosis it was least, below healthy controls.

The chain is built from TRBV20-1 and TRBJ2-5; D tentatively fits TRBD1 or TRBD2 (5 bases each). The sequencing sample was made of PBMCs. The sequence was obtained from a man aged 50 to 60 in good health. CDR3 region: CSARLQGRETQYF. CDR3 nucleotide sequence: TGCAGTGCTAGGCTTCAGGGACGGGAGACCCAGTACTTC.